The T cell receptor beta chain under discussion was sequenced for a study of OX40 agonist ivuxolimab in advanced cancers. V was clipped by 3 bases and J by 7 bases; unmatched bases: 12. The CDR3 length is 15 residues. Germline V CDR1 and CDR2: SGDLS, YYNGEE. Collection of blood occurred at baseline, at cycle 4 day 1, and at cycle 7 day 1. The protocol was immunoSEQ multiplex PCR, while the TCRdb copy is restricted to in-frame clones and leaves out a portion. The table includes approximately 50,000 clones, over 80% detected once. This receptor was obtained from an adult with an advanced solid tumor such as melanoma, head and neck, liver or kidney cancer. V is TRBV9 and J is TRBJ1-2, with 7 bases that match TRBD1. The specimen comprised CD4+ or CD8+ T cells sorted from blood, sampled in a trial of the OX40 agonist ivuxolimab. The chain's CDR3 is CASSEGQPLLSGYTF. The CDR3 DNA follows: TGTGCCAGCAGCGAGGGACAGCCCCTGTTGAGTGGCTACACCTTC.